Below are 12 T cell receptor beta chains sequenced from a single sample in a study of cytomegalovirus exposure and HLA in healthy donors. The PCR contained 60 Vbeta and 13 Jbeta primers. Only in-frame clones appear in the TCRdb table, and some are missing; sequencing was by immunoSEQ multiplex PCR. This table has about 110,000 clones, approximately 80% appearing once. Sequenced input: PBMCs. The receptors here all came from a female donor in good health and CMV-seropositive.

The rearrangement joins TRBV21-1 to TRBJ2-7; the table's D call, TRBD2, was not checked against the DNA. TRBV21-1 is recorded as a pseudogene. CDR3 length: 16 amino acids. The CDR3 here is CASSPRPFSRSSEQYF. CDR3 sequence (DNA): TGTGCCAGCAGCCCGCGGCCTTTTTCGAGGAGTTCCGAGCAGTACTTC.

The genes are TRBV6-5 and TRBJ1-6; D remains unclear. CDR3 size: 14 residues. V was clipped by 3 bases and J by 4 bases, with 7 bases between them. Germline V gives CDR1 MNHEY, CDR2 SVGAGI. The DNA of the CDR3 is TGTGCCAGCAGTTATTTCCGTTATAATTCACCCCTCCACTTT. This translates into CASSYFRYNSPLHF.

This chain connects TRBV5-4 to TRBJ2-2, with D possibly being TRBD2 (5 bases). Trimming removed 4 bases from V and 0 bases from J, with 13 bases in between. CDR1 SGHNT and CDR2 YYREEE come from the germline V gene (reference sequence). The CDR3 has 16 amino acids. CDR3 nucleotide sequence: TGTGCCAGCAGCCCAGGAGGCAGCTCGAACACCGGGGAGCTGTTTTTT. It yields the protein CASSPGGSSNTGELFF.

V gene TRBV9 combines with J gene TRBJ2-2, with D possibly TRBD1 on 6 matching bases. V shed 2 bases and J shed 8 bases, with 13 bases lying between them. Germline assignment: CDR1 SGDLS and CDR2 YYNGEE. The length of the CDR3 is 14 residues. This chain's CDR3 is CASSVTTGTGELFF. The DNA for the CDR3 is TGTGCCAGCAGCGTCACCACAGGGACGGGGGAGCTGTTTTTT.

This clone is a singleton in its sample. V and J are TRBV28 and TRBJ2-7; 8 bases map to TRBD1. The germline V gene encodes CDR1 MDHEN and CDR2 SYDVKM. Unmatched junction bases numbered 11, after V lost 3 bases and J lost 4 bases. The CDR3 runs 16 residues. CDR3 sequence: CASSFPPGQGSYEQYF. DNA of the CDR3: TGTGCCAGCAGTTTCCCCCCCGGACAGGGTTCGTACGAGCAGTACTTC. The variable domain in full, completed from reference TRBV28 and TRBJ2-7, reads DVKVTQSSRYLVKRTGEKVFLECVQDMDHENMFWYRQDPGLGLRLIYFSYDVKMKEKGDIPEGYSVSREKKERFSLILESASTNQTSMYLCASSFPPGQGSYEQYFGPGTRLTVT.

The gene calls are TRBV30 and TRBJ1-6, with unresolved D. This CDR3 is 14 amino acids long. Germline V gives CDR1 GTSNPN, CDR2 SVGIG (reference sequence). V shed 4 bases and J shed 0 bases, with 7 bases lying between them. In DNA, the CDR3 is TGTGCCTGGAACCTACTCTCCTATAATTCACCCCTCCACTTT. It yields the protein CAWNLLSYNSPLHF.

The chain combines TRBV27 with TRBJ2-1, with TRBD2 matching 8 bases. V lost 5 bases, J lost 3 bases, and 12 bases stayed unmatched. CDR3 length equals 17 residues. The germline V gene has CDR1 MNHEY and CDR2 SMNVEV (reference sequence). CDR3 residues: CASSTFVREGDYNEQFF. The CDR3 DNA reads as TGTGCCAGCAGTACTTTTGTCCGGGAGGGAGACTACAATGAGCAGTTCTTC.

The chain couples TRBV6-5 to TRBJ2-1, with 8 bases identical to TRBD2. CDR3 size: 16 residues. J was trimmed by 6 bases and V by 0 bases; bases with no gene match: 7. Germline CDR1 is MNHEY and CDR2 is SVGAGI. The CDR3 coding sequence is TGTGCCAGCAGTTACTCCGGGACTAGGTTGGCCAATGAGCAGTTCTTC. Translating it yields CASSYSGTRLANEQFF.

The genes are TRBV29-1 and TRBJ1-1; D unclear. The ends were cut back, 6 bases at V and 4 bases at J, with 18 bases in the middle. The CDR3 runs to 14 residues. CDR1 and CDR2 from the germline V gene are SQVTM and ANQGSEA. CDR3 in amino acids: CSVLIFAGVTEAFF. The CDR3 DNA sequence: TGCAGCGTGCTGATCTTTGCGGGAGTCACTGAAGCTTTCTTT.

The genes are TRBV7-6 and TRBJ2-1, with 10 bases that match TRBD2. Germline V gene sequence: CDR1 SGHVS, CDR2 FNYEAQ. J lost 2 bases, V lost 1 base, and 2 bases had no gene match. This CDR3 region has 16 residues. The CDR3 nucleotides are TGTGCCAGCAGCTTAGGGGGACTAGCGACCTACAATGAGCAGTTCTTC. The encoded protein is CASSLGGLATYNEQFF.

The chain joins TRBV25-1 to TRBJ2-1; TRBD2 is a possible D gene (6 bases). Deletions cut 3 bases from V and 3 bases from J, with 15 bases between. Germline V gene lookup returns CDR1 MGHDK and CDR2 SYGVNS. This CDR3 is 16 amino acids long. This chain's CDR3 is CASSESGGTGYNEQFF. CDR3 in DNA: TGTGCCAGCAGTGAGAGTGGAGGGACGGGCTACAATGAGCAGTTCTTC.

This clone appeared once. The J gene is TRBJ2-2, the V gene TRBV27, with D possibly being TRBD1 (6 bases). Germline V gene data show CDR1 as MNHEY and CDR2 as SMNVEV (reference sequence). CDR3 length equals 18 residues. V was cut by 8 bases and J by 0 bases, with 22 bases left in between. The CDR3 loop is CASSKGTQTYPNTGELFF. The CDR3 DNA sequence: TGTGCCAGCTCCAAAGGGACACAAACCTACCCGAACACCGGGGAGCTGTTTTTT.